The 19 T cell receptor beta chains given below trace back to one sample, sequenced in a study of identical twins (dated by TCRdb to 2016 to 2017). Library preparation was by 5' RACE. The run used an Illumina HiSeq 2000. TCRdb cleaned the public reads at Q25 with fastp, built clones with MiXCR and kept in-frame beta chains. Rows merge per CDR3 protein into single entries with the most common DNA and genes. A total of 690,000 or so distinct CDR3 sequences appear in this sample, 8% to 9% of them only once. The top ten clonotypes cover 0.8% to 1% of the sample. These data were likewise used in another study, on yellow fever vaccine responses in identical twins.

Specimen: PBMCs. These receptor sequences come from a woman under 30 in good health.

The chain links TRBV21-1 to TRBJ2-4. TRBV21-1 represents a pseudogene. This CDR3 region has 14 residues. CDR3 amino acids: CASSKGWVSNIQYF. CDR3 coding DNA: TGTGCCAGCAGCAAAGGATGGGTGTCAAACATTCAGTACTTC.

The chain is built from TRBV20-1 and TRBJ2-7; D possibly corresponds to TRBD2 (5 bases). Germline V gene lookup returns CDR1 DFQATT and CDR2 SNEGSKA (reference sequence). The length of the CDR3 is 12 residues. Trimming left V 3 bases short and J 0 bases short, with 6 bases between. In DNA, the CDR3 is TGCAGTGCTAGCGGGAACTCCTACGAGCAGTACTTC. It encodes CSASGNSYEQYF.

The rearrangement uses TRBV20-1 and TRBJ1-6; no reliable D call. Trimming left V 3 bases short and J 7 bases short, with 13 bases between. The CDR3 totals 14 residues. Germline V gene sequence: CDR1 DFQATT, CDR2 SNEGSKA (reference sequence). The CDR3 reads CSASQQILNSPLHF. The CDR3 DNA reads TGCAGTGCTAGCCAACAAATTCTGAATTCACCCCTCCACTTT.

This clonotype was observed a few times. CDR3 coding DNA: TGTGCCAGCAGTTCCCTCTCAGGAGACGAGCAGTACTTC. Translating it yields CASSSLSGDEQYF. The rearrangement links TRBV28 to TRBJ2-7; D unresolved. V was clipped by 4 bases and J by 5 bases, with 12 bases between them. The CDR3 extends over 13 amino acids. CDR1 and CDR2 from the germline V gene are MDHEN and SYDVKM.

The chain links TRBV12-3 or TRBV12-4 to TRBJ2-3; 12 bases are shared with TRBD2. V dropped 6 bases and J dropped 5; count of bases not matched to a gene: 9. CDR3 length equals 16 residues. The DNA for the CDR3 is TGTGCCAGCAGCGAAGGGACTAGCGGGTTCAAAGATACGCAGTATTTT. Translation gives CASSEGTSGFKDTQYF.

This clonotype was counted at least ten times. The chain carries TRBV12-3 or TRBV12-4 and TRBJ2-3; 9 bases are a match to TRBD2. The CDR3 sequence is 16 residues long. V lost 9 bases, J lost 6 bases, and 16 bases stayed unmatched. The CDR3 sequence is CASLARGLAIFDTQYF. CDR3 in DNA: TGTGCCAGTCTCGCGAGGGGACTAGCAATCTTTGATACGCAGTATTTT.

CDR3 sequence reads: CAWSVSGTSGIGTQYF. CDR3 in DNA: TGTGCCTGGAGTGTAAGCGGGACTAGCGGGATAGGTACGCAGTATTTT. The chain couples TRBV30 to TRBJ2-3; 13 nucleotides match TRBD2. There are 16 residues in the CDR3. Germline CDR1 is GTSNPN and CDR2 is SVGIG (reference sequence). V shed 0 bases and J 8 bases; nucleotides not matched to a gene: 8.

This clonotype was detected a few times. The chain recombines TRBV10-1 with TRBJ2-1; D is unclear. V lost 5 bases, J lost 2 bases, and 13 bases lay in between. CDR1 is WNHNN and CDR2 is SYGVQD in the germline V gene (reference sequence). This CDR3 region has 15 residues. CDR3 DNA sequence: TGCGCCAGCAGTTTTCCCTCGGAGACCTACAATGAGCAGTTCTTC. It yields the protein CASSFPSETYNEQFF.

This clonotype was detected many times. CDR3 in amino acids: CATSRDLRNTEAFF. The DNA of the CDR3 is TGTGCCACCAGCAGAGATCTCAGAAACACTGAAGCTTTCTTT. The chain has TRBV15 and TRBJ1-1; the D is unclear. Trimming took off 0 bases at V and 2 bases at J, with 7 bases between the two ends. The CDR3 is 14 amino acids. Germline assignment: CDR1 LNHNV and CDR2 YYDKDF (reference sequence).

This clonotype was recorded at least ten times. V and J are TRBV5-1 and TRBJ2-3; possibly TRBD1 or TRBD2 for D (6 bases each). CDR1 is SGHRS and CDR2 is YFSETQ in the germline V gene. V dropped 4 bases and J dropped 0 bases, with 15 bases sitting between them. This CDR3 spans 16 amino acids. The CDR3 DNA is TGCGCCAGCAGCATGATGGAGGGGGGTAGCACAGATACGCAGTATTTT. It is translated as CASSMMEGGSTDTQYF.

This clonotype was seen ten or more times. The chain links TRBV5-1 to TRBJ2-1, with TRBD2 identical over 8 bases. V shed 4 bases and J 7 bases; nucleotides not matched to a gene: 7. Germline-derived CDR1 and CDR2 are SGHRS and YFSETQ. The CDR3 runs 14 residues. The CDR3: CASSLGLVRNEQFF. The CDR3, as DNA: TGCGCCAGCAGCCTGGGACTAGTTAGGAATGAGCAGTTCTTC.

In this sample, this clonotype turned up a few times. The chain employs TRBV7-2 and TRBJ2-5, with D maybe TRBD2 (7 bases). Germline CDR1 reads SGHTA; CDR2 reads FQGNSA. CDR3 length: 16 residues. Trimming removed 5 bases at V and 0 bases at J, with 16 bases between. The CDR3: CASSLLGGGHQETQYF. DNA for the CDR3: TGTGCCAGCAGCCTACTCGGCGGGGGCCACCAAGAGACCCAGTACTTC.

This clonotype was counted between two and nine times. V gene TRBV7-2 combines with J gene TRBJ2-1, with unresolved D. V was pared by 2 bases and J by 5 bases, with 10 bases between. The CDR3 has 14 residues. Looked up from germline, CDR1 is SGHTA and CDR2 is FQGNSA. The CDR3 nucleotides read TGTGCCAGCAGCTTATCTTCTACGAACAATGAGCAGTTCTTC. Translated: CASSLSSTNNEQFF.

The sample holds many counts of this clonotype. This chain joins TRBV4-1 and TRBJ2-7, with TRBD1 matching over 11 bases. Losses at the gene ends were 3 bases for V and 5 bases for J; bases not matched to a gene: 9. This CDR3 comprises 16 residues. The germline gives CDR1 MGHRA, CDR2 YSYEKL. The CDR3: CASSQEPGQGVNEQYF. DNA for the CDR3: TGCGCCAGCAGCCAGGAACCGGGACAGGGGGTTAACGAGCAGTACTTC.

The chain combines TRBV6-5 with TRBJ2-5; no firm D call. Germline CDR1 MNHEY, CDR2 SVGAGI. The CDR3 is 14 amino acids. V was cut by 4 bases and J by 0 bases, with 9 bases left in between. In nucleotides, the CDR3 is TGTGCCAGCAGTTCCACAGAGTACCAAGAGACCCAGTACTTC. Residues: CASSSTEYQETQYF.

This sequence joins TRBV3-1 and TRBJ2-1, with 10 bases matching TRBD2. The CDR3 has 18 residues. Germline lookup yields CDR1 LGHDT and CDR2 YNNKEL (reference sequence). Trimming took 0 bases from V and 2 from J; bases not matched to a gene: 7. The CDR3 DNA is TGTGCCAGCAGCCAAGATCCCACTAGCGGGGTTACCTACAATGAGCAGTTCTTC. Its protein product is CASSQDPTSGVTYNEQFF.

The chain recombines TRBV20-1 with TRBJ2-1; 7 nucleotides match TRBD1. Per the germline V gene, CDR1 is DFQATT and CDR2 is SNEGSKA (reference sequence). The CDR3 runs to 13 residues. The V and J ends lost 0 bases and 6 bases, in that order; junction bases with no gene match: 2. For the CDR3, the DNA is TGCAGTGCTAGAGATGGGACAGTCAATGAGCAGTTCTTC. Protein sequence: CSARDGTVNEQFF.

This clonotype was detected a few times. The V gene is TRBV29-1, the J gene TRBJ2-7; D is unresolved. Germline V gene sequence: CDR1 SQVTM, CDR2 ANQGSEA. There are 15 residues in the CDR3. V was shortened by 2 bases and J by 3 bases, with 17 bases between the two germline ends. CDR3 DNA: TGCAGCGTTGAACTCTCAACGGTGGAAGGCTACGAGCAGTACTTC. It specifies CSVELSTVEGYEQYF.

This clonotype was detected a few times. The chain is built from TRBV29-1 and TRBJ1-1; tentatively, D is TRBD1 (6 bases). The germline gives CDR1 SQVTM, CDR2 ANQGSEA. This CDR3 has 14 residues. The ends were cut back, 6 bases at V and 4 bases at J, with 18 bases in the middle. DNA for the CDR3: TGCAGCGTCCGAGCGGGGGGCGGGTTCACTGAAGCTTTCTTT. Translated, it gives CSVRAGGGFTEAFF.